What follows are 23 T cell receptor beta chains derived from one specimen sequenced in a study of T cell responses to AZD1222 COVID-19 vaccine. Sequenced by immunoSEQ multiplex PCR; TCRdb stores in-frame clones only, minus some. Seen here are 20,000 or so clones, 80% to 90% observed once, and the top ten hold roughly 23%. Sequencing was performed on peripheral blood, taken 28 days after the second AZD1222 dose. The receptors derive from an adult who received the AZD1222 COVID-19 vaccine.

The CDR3 region is CASSYSGRGNTEAFF. CDR3 nucleotide sequence: TGTGCCAGCAGTTACTCCGGCAGGGGGAACACTGAAGCTTTCTTT. The chain links TRBV6-5 to TRBJ1-1, with D possibly being TRBD1 (6 bases). The CDR3 is made up of 15 amino acids. V lost 0 bases and J 1 base, leaving 9 bases between the germline ends. The V gene's germline CDR1 is MNHEY and CDR2 SVGAGI.

The V gene is TRBV6-5, the J gene TRBJ2-1; 9 bases align to TRBD2. Unmatched junction bases numbered 5, after V lost 4 bases and J lost 4 bases. The CDR3 has 15 residues. From germline, CDR1 is MNHEY and CDR2 SVGAGI. The CDR3 nucleotides are TGTGCCAGCAGTTTCCTAGCGGGATCTTACAATGAGCAGTTCTTC. Amino acids: CASSFLAGSYNEQFF.

The chain couples TRBV19 to TRBJ2-1, with 10 positions matching TRBD1. Germline CDR1 is LNHDA and CDR2 is SQIVND (reference sequence). The ends lost 2 bases at V and 8 bases at J; junction bases unmatched: 6. This CDR3 comprises 15 residues. The CDR3 bases are TGTGCCAGTAGTATATTCGGACAGGGGGTCGATGAGCAGTTCTTC. Translating gives CASSIFGQGVDEQFF.

This rearrangement joins TRBV18 to TRBJ2-7; D might be TRBD2 (6 bases). V shed 3 bases and J shed 7 bases, with 13 bases lying between them. CDR3 length: 13 residues. The germline V gene has CDR1 KGHSH and CDR2 LQKENI. In DNA form, the CDR3 reads TGTGCCAGCTCACCCCGGGACTTAAGGGAGCAGTACTTC. Protein: CASSPRDLREQYF. Filled out from reference TRBV18 and TRBJ2-7, the complete variable domain reads NAGVMQNPRHLVRRRGQEARLRCSPMKGHSHVYWYRQLPEEGLKFMVYLQKENIIDESGMPKERFSAEFPKEGPSILRIQQVVRGDSAAYFCASSPRDLREQYFGPGTRLTVT.

The rearrangement uses TRBV18 and TRBJ1-2; weak D call: TRBD1 (5 bases). Trimming removed 2 bases at V and 8 bases at J, with 9 bases between. CDR3 length: 12 residues. The germline gives CDR1 KGHSH, CDR2 LQKENI. CDR3 coding DNA: TGTGCCAGCTCACCATCAGGGATCGGCTACACCTTC. Residues: CASSPSGIGYTF. Filled out from reference TRBV18 and TRBJ1-2, the complete variable domain reads NAGVMQNPRHLVRRRGQEARLRCSPMKGHSHVYWYRQLPEEGLKFMVYLQKENIIDESGMPKERFSAEFPKEGPSILRIQQVVRGDSAAYFCASSPSGIGYTFGSGTRLTVV.

This sequence joins TRBV5-5 and TRBJ2-7; 11 nucleotides line up with TRBD1. CDR3 length: 14 amino acids. V dropped 4 bases and J dropped 6; count of bases not matched to a gene: 6. From germline, CDR1 is SGHKS and CDR2 YYEKEE (reference sequence). The CDR3 protein is CASSVGQGVGEQYF. DNA of the CDR3: TGTGCCAGCAGCGTGGGACAGGGGGTGGGCGAGCAGTACTTC.

The V gene is TRBV20-1, the J gene TRBJ2-2; no firm D call. V was cut by 3 bases and J by 6 bases, with 14 bases left in between. This CDR3 comprises 14 residues. Looked up from germline, CDR1 is DFQATT and CDR2 is SNEGSKA (reference sequence). CDR3 amino acids: CSASRAIGAGELFF. In DNA form, the CDR3 reads TGCAGTGCTAGTAGAGCTATTGGGGCCGGGGAGCTGTTTTTT.

The chain is built from TRBV7-8 and TRBJ2-2; D ambiguous. CDR3 length: 17 amino acids. CDR1 SGHVS and CDR2 FQNEAQ come from the germline V gene. With 2 bases removed from V and 3 bases from J, the gap between germline ends came to 16 bases. The CDR3 DNA sequence: TGTGCCAGCAGCTTATGGTTTGACGGCGTGGACACCGGGGAGCTGTTTTTT. Translating gives CASSLWFDGVDTGELFF.

The chain links TRBV7-6 to TRBJ2-1; TRBD1 or TRBD2 may be the D gene (5 bases each). The CDR3 consists of 17 residues. The germline V gene encodes CDR1 SGHVS and CDR2 FNYEAQ. V was cut by 1 base and J by 0 bases, with 13 bases left in between. CDR3 in DNA: TGTGCCAGCAGCTTAGGCTTCTCAGGGAGCTCCTACAATGAGCAGTTCTTC. The encoded protein is CASSLGFSGSSYNEQFF.

With respect to this clone: Mismatch with germline at one junction end may stem from a read error. V usage is TRBV30 and J usage is TRBJ2-1; 8 bases align to TRBD2. The germline CDR1 and CDR2 sequences are GTSNPN and SVGIG (reference sequence). The CDR3 is 12 amino acids. CDR3 in amino acids: CVWGTRRGEQFF. The DNA for the CDR3 is TGCGTCTGGGGGACTAGGAGAGGTGAGCAGTTCTTC. Using reference TRBV30 and TRBJ2-1 for the parts outside the CDR3, the full variable domain is SQTIHQWPATLVQPVGSPLSLECTVEGTSNPNLYWYRQAAGRGLQLLFYSVGIGQISSEVPQNLSASRPQDRQFILSSKKLLLSDSGFYLCVWGTRRGEQFFGPGTRLTVL.

The chain carries TRBV10-3 and TRBJ2-3, with 7 bases that match TRBD1. The CDR3 loop spans 15 amino acids. The V and J ends lost 6 bases and 4 bases, in that order; junction bases with no gene match: 10. Germline V gene sequence: CDR1 ENHRY, CDR2 SYGVKD. Here the CDR3 DNA reads TGTGCCATCAGAATGACAGGGAATGGGGCAGATACGCAGTATTTT. This sequence encodes CAIRMTGNGADTQYF.

V gene TRBV5-4 combines with J gene TRBJ2-2; tentatively, D is TRBD2 (5 bases). The CDR3 has 15 amino acids. Germline CDR1 is SGHNT and CDR2 is YYREEE (reference sequence). V lost 0 bases and J lost 6, with 12 bases in between. The DNA for the CDR3 is TGTGCCAGCAGCTTGGGCGGGCGCCAGGCCGGGGAGCTGTTTTTT. As protein: CASSLGGRQAGELFF.

This chain links TRBV13 with TRBJ2-2; no reliable D call. The CDR3 is 19 amino acids. V was pared by 8 bases and J by 1 base, with 26 bases between. Germline V gene lookup returns CDR1 PRHDT and CDR2 FYEKMQ (reference sequence). The CDR3 sequence: CASLGHVGDPSENTGELFF. The CDR3 DNA sequence: TGTGCCAGCCTGGGCCACGTAGGCGACCCATCGGAGAACACCGGGGAGCTGTTTTTT.

The rearrangement links TRBV5-1 to TRBJ2-6; no reliable D call. The length of the CDR3 is 14 residues. Germline V gene lookup returns CDR1 SGHRS and CDR2 YFSETQ. V lost 4 bases to trimming and J lost 4 bases, with 9 bases between them. CDR3 loop: CASSGLVGANVLTF. As DNA, the CDR3 is TGCGCCAGCAGCGGCCTGGTAGGGGCCAACGTCCTGACTTTC. The full variable domain, its missing parts supplied by reference TRBV5-1 and TRBJ2-6, is KAGVTQTPRYLIKTRGQQVTLSCSPISGHRSVSWYQQTPGQGLQFLFEYFSETQRNKGNFPGRFSGRQFSNSRSEMNVSTLELGDSALYLCASSGLVGANVLTFGAGSRLTVL.

The V call is TRBV10-3, the J call TRBJ1-6; 8 nucleotides agree with TRBD1. The germline CDR1 and CDR2 sequences are ENHRY and SYGVKD. The CDR3 has 15 amino acids. V shed 6 bases and J 8 bases; nucleotides not matched to a gene: 9. The CDR3 here is CAISRGTGLDSPLHF. The CDR3 region has the DNA TGTGCCATCAGCAGGGGGACAGGTCTGGATTCACCCCTCCACTTT.

V and J are TRBV5-6 and TRBJ2-2; 10 bases agree with TRBD1. The V segment lost 4 bases and the J segment 4 bases; nucleotides outside the gene matches: 10. The CDR3 spans 17 residues. Germline lookup yields CDR1 SGHDT and CDR2 YYEEEE. DNA for the CDR3: TGTGCCAGCAGCATCTCCGACAGGGGGCGCAGCACCGGGGAGCTGTTTTTT. Protein: CASSISDRGRSTGELFF.

The CDR3 bases are TGTGCCAGCAGCCAGGACGAGCGTAGGGATGAGCAGTTCTTC. Encoded protein: CASSQDERRDEQFF. The J gene is TRBJ2-1, the V gene TRBV4-2; D not resolved. CDR3 length: 14 amino acids. Germline lookup yields CDR1 LGHNA and CDR2 YNFKEQ. Trimming removed 3 bases at V and 8 bases at J, with 14 bases between.

The CDR3 protein is CASSRDRMNTGELFF. CDR3 coding DNA: TGCGCCAGCAGCCGGGACAGGATGAACACCGGGGAGCTGTTTTTT. This chain connects TRBV5-1 to TRBJ2-2; the match to TRBD1 covers 8 bases. Germline assignment: CDR1 SGHRS and CDR2 YFSETQ. The CDR3 consists of 15 residues. With V trimmed by 4 bases and J by 1 base, 3 bases remained unmatched.

In this sample, this clone turned up a few times. The chain is built from TRBV2 and TRBJ2-7; D may be TRBD1 (6 bases). This CDR3 has 14 amino acids. The germline V and J ends were trimmed by 8 bases and 3 bases, with 17 bases remaining between them. CDR1 and CDR2 from the germline V gene are SNHLY and FYNNEI. The CDR3 nucleotides read TGTGCCAGCCGACCACAGGGCGTTAGCTACGAGCAGTACTTC. Translation gives CASRPQGVSYEQYF.

The CDR3: CAISATGTSGSSFQETQYF. CDR3 bases: TGTGCCATCAGCGCTACCGGGACTAGCGGGAGTAGCTTCCAAGAGACCCAGTACTTC. The chain combines TRBV10-3 with TRBJ2-5; 14 bases fit TRBD2. The CDR3 extends over 19 amino acids. Trimming cost V 6 bases and J 1 base; bases outside gene matches: 13. Germline V lookup: CDR1 ENHRY, CDR2 SYGVKD.

The chain recombines TRBV24-1 with TRBJ1-2; D not certain. The CDR3 contains 12 residues. The V end was cut by 4 bases, the J end by 7 bases, with 9 bases between. Per the germline V gene, CDR1 is KGHDR and CDR2 is SFDVKD. In DNA form, the CDR3 reads TGTGCCACCAGTGACCCGCTTAGTGGCTACACCTTC. Protein: CATSDPLSGYTF.

J is TRBJ1-1 and V is TRBV3-1 (or the pseudogene TRBV3-2); D not resolved. The CDR3 is 14 amino acids. In germline, CDR1 is LGHDT, CDR2 YNNKEL (reference sequence). Trimming cost V 0 bases and J 2 bases, with 7 bases left between them. The CDR3 coding sequence is TGTGCCAGCAGCCAAGACTGGGCAAACACTGAAGCTTTCTTT. This codes for CASSQDWANTEAFF.

In the case of this clone: The CDR3 end shows no conserved phenylalanine or tryptophan, and so a read error is likely. It is unclear where the CDR3 begins or ends on the DNA, so no DNA is shown, and the CDR3 is as TCRdb lists it. The chain employs TRBV6-5 and TRBJ1-2; the table's D gene call, TRBD1, was not cross checked with the DNA. The CDR3 has 12 residues if both end residues are counted. Germline CDR1 reads MNHEY; CDR2 reads SVGAGI. The CDR3 protein is CASSYSTGASPS.